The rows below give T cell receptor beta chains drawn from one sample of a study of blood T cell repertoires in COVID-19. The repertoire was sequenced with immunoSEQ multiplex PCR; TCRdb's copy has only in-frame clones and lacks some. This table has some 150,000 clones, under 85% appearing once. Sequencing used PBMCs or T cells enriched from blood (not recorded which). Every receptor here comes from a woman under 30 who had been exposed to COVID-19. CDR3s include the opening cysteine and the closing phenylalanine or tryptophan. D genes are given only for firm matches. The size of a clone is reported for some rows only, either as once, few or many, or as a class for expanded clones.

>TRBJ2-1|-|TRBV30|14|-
TGTGCCTTTGGACACCCCCCTAGCGTCTATGAGCAGTTCTTC
CAFGHPPSVYEQFF
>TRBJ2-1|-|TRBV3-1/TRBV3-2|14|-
TGTGCCAGCAGCCAAGATGAGTGGAGAAATGAGCAGTTCTTC
CASSQDEWRNEQFF
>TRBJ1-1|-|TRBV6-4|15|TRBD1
TGTGCCAGCAGTGGATTTCCGACAGGGAGCACTGAAGCTTTCTTT
CASSGFPTGSTEAFF
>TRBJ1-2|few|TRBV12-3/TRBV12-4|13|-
TGTGCCAGCAGTAAACAGGGCTTTTATGGCTACACCTTC
CASSKQGFYGYTF
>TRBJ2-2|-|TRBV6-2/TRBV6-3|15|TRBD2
TGTGCCAGCAGTTACGAGCGGGAGCACACCGGGGAGCTGTTTTTT
CASSYEREHTGELFF
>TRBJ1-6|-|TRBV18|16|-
TGTGCCAGCTCACCTTGGGGGCCACGGAATAATTCACCCCTCCACTTT
CASSPWGPRNNSPLHF
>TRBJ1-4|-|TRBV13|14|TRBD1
TGTGCCAGCAGCTTGAACAGGGGGCGTGAAAAACTGTTTTTT
CASSLNRGREKLFF
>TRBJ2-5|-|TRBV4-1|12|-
TGCGCGACAGGTACCTTACAAGAGACCCAGTACTTC
CATGTLQETQYF
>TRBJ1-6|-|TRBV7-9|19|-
TGTGCCAGCAGCTTAGCCCAAACAGTGCTAAGCTCCTATAATTCACCCCTCCACTTT
CASSLAQTVLSSYNSPLHF
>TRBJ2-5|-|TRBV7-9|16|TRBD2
TGTGCCAGCAGGCCTACTAGCGGGAGGAGTGGAGAGACCCAGTACTTC
CASRPTSGRSGETQYF
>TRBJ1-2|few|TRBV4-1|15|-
TGCGCCAGCAGCCAAGGAGGTCGGTCCAACTATGGCTACACCTTC
CASSQGGRSNYGYTF
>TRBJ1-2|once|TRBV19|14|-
TGTGCCACCCGCCCACTCGACAGCCCTTACGGCTACACCTTC
CATRPLDSPYGYTF
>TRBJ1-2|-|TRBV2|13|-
TGTGCCAGCAGCCCACAGGGTAACTATGGCTACACCTTC
CASSPQGNYGYTF
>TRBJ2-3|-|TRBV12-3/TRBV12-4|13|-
TGTGCCAGCAGTCAACAGGTAGAAGATACGCAGTATTTT
CASSQQVEDTQYF
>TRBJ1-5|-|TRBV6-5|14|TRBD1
TGTGCCAGCAGCACAGGGGCGATCAATCAGCCCCAGCATTTT
CASSTGAINQPQHF
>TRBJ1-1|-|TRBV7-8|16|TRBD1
TGTGCCAGCAGCGCGGGACAGGGGAGGGGGAACACTGAAGCTTTCTTT
CASSAGQGRGNTEAFF
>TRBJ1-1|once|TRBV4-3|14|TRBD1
TGCGCCAGCAGCCAGAAGGGGGCCGGCACTGAAGCTTTCTTT
CASSQKGAGTEAFF
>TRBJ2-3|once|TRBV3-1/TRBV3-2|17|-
TGTGCCAGCAGCCAGAGGTTTCGGGGATTTGGCACAGATACGCAGTATTTT
CASSQRFRGFGTDTQYF
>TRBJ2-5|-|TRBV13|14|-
TGTGCCAGCAGCGCCCTAGCCCACCAAGAGACCCAGTACTTC
CASSALAHQETQYF
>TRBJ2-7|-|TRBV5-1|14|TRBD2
TGCGCCAGCAGCGACAGCGGGACTTACTACGAGCAGTACTTC
CASSDSGTYYEQYF
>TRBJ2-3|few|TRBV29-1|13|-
TGCAGCGTCCCCGGGTCGGGCACAGATACGCAGTATTTT
CSVPGSGTDTQYF
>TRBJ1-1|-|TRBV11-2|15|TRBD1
TGTGCCAGCAGCAGCAACAGGGGGCAAGGCGCTGAAGCTTTCTTT
CASSSNRGQGAEAFF
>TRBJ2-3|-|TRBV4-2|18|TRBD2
TGTGCCAGCAGCCCGCAACTAGCGGGAGGGCCTAGCACAGATACGCAGTATTTT
CASSPQLAGGPSTDTQYF
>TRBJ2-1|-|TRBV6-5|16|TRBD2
TGTGCCAGCAGTTACTCCCCGACTAGCGGGAACAATGAGCAGTTCTTC
CASSYSPTSGNNEQFF
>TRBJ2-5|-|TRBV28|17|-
TGTGCCAGCAGTTTACCGAGACAAGGTCAGGAGGGGGAGACCCAGTACTTC
CASSLPRQGQEGETQYF
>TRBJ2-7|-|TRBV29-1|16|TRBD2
TGCAGCGCGGAAGGTAGCGGGAGAGGGGGAACCTACGAGCAGTACTTC
CSAEGSGRGGTYEQYF
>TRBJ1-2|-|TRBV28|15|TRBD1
TGTGCCAGCAGTTTCTCGACAGGGGAAAACTATGGCTACACCTTC
CASSFSTGENYGYTF
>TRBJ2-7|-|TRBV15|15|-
TGTGCCACCAGCAGAGATTATGGGGGGTGGGACGAGCAGTACTTC
CATSRDYGGWDEQYF
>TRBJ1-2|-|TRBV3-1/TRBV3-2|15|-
TGTGCCAGCAGCCAAATCCCAGGGACTAACTATGGCTACACCTTC
CASSQIPGTNYGYTF
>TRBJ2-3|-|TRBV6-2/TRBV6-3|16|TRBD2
TGTGCCAGCAGTTACCCCACTAGCGGGAGTATGGATACGCAGTATTTT
CASSYPTSGSMDTQYF
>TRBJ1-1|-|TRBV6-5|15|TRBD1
TGTGCCAGCAGTTCTTACAGGGGGCCTGACACTGAAGCTTTCTTT
CASSSYRGPDTEAFF
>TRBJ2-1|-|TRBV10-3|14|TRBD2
TGTGCCATCAGACTAGCGGGAGGTTACAATGAGCAGTTCTTC
CAIRLAGGYNEQFF
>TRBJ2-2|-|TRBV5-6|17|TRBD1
TGTGCCAGCAGCGCCGGGACAGATACAATAGGGACCGGGGAGCTGTTTTTT
CASSAGTDTIGTGELFF
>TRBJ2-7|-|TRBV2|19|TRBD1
TGTGCCAGCAGCCCTTTTCATCCGACAGGGGGCATGGGTGAGTACGAGCAGTACTTC
CASSPFHPTGGMGEYEQYF
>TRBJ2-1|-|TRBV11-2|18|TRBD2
TGTGCCAGCAGCCCGGGACTAGCGCAGGCTAGCTCCTACAATGAGCAGTTCTTC
CASSPGLAQASSYNEQFF
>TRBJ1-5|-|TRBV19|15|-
TGTGCCAGTAGTATTCGACGAGGAAGCAATCAGCCCCAGCATTTT
CASSIRRGSNQPQHF
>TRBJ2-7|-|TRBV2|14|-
TGTGCCAGCTTAAACCTTGGGCGAGGGAACGAGCAGTACTTC
CASLNLGRGNEQYF
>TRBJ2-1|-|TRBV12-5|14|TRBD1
TGTGCTAGTGGTAAAAGGGACAGGGGGGTTGAGCAGTTCTTC
CASGKRDRGVEQFF
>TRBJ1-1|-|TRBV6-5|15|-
TGTGCCAGCAGCCCGACCGCACGGGTGAATACTGAAGCTTTCTTT
CASSPTARVNTEAFF
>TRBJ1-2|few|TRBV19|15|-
TGTGCCAGTAGAGAATGGGCAGCAACTAACTATGGCTACACCTTC
CASREWAATNYGYTF
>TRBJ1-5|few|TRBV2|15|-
TGTGCCAGCAGAGGCTATCGGGGAAACAATCAGCCCCAGCATTTT
CASRGYRGNNQPQHF
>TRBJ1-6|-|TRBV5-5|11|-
TGTGCCAGCAGCGTGGGACAAACCCTCCACTTT
CASSVGQTLHF
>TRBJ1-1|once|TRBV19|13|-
TGTGCCAGTAGTATGGCCCAGGGGACTGAAGCTTTCTTT
CASSMAQGTEAFF
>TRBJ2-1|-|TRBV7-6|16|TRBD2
TGTGCCAGCAGCTCCAACGGGAGGGGCGGCAGTATTGAGCAGTTCTTC
CASSSNGRGGSIEQFF
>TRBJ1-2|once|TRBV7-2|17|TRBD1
TGTGCCAGCAGCTTAGCCGTAACAGGGGCGCGTAATTATGGCTACACCTTC
CASSLAVTGARNYGYTF
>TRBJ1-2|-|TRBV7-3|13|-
TGTGCCAGCAGCGGAACGATGCAGGGTGGCTACACCTTC
CASSGTMQGGYTF
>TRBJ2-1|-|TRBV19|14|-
TGTGCCAGTAGTAAGGCGGTTTCCTACAATGAGCAGTTCTTC
CASSKAVSYNEQFF
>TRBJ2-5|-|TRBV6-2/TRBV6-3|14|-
TGTGCCAGCAGTTACTTCGGGGGAGCGGAGACCCAGTACTTC
CASSYFGGAETQYF
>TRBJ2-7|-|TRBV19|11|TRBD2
TGTGCCACAAGGGAGGGGTACGAGCAGTACTTC
CATREGYEQYF
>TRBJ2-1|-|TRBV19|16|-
TGTGCCAGTAGTTCCCCCGCGGCGGGACGGAACAATGAGCAGTTCTTC
CASSSPAAGRNNEQFF
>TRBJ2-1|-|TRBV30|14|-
TGTGCCTGGAGTGACGCGGGTTTATACAATGAGCAGTTCTTC
CAWSDAGLYNEQFF
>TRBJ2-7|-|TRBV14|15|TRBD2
TGTGCCAGCAGCCGACTAGCGGGAAATTCTGACGAGCAGTACTTC
CASSRLAGNSDEQYF